The 16 T cell receptor beta chains presented below share a single source sample, sequenced in a study of blood T cell repertoires in COVID-19. Data came from immunoSEQ multiplex PCR; TCRdb stores just in-frame clones and leaves some out. The sample yields 250,000 to 300,000 clones, 89% seen once. What was sequenced was PBMCs or T cells enriched from blood (not recorded which). The source of these receptors is a woman aged 35 to 49 who had recovered from COVID-19.

Only one count was recorded for this clone. This chain joins TRBV5-5 and TRBJ1-1; 11 bases line up with TRBD1. This CDR3 comprises 17 residues. Looked up from germline, CDR1 is SGHKS and CDR2 is YYEKEE (reference sequence). V lost 0 bases to trimming and J lost 2 bases; unmatched junction nucleotides: 6. The DNA for the CDR3 is TGTGCCAGCAGCTTGGCGGGGACAGGGGGGGCTAACACTGAAGCTTTCTTT. Translation gives CASSLAGTGGANTEAFF.

The CDR3 region has the DNA TGTGCCAGCAGCCCCAAGGGGGGGGTTGGGTTCTACGAGCAGTACTTC. The encoded protein is CASSPKGGVGFYEQYF. This chain joins TRBV9 and TRBJ2-7; TRBD2 is a possible D gene (7 bases). Germline V gene data show CDR1 as SGDLS and CDR2 as YYNGEE. Trimming left V 4 bases short and J 3 bases short, with 20 bases between. The CDR3 extends over 16 amino acids.

This chain connects TRBV6-1 to TRBJ2-3; possibly TRBD2 for D (6 bases). Germline CDR1 reads MNHNS; CDR2 reads SASEGT. The CDR3 contains 15 residues. Trimming removed 3 bases at V and 4 bases at J, with 14 bases between. The chain's CDR3 is CASSDRRGGADTQYF. CDR3 in DNA: TGTGCCAGCAGTGACCGGCGCGGCGGGGCAGATACGCAGTATTTT.

The chain employs TRBV5-1 and TRBJ2-7; 9 nucleotides agree with TRBD2. Germline assignment: CDR1 SGHRS and CDR2 YFSETQ. Trimming took 0 bases from V and 0 from J; bases not matched to a gene: 16. The CDR3 extends over 20 amino acids. CDR3 bases: TGCGCCAGCAGCTTGGCCGGACGATATAGCGGGGGCTCTAACTCCTACGAGCAGTACTTC. It codes for CASSLAGRYSGGSNSYEQYF.

The chain couples TRBV5-4 to TRBJ1-1, with D uncertain. Per germline, CDR1 SGHNT and CDR2 YYREEE (reference sequence). V was pared by 0 bases and J by 0 bases, with 9 bases between. The CDR3 runs to 15 residues. CDR3 amino acids: CASSLGNGMNTEAFF. CDR3 coding DNA: TGTGCCAGCAGCTTGGGAAACGGGATGAACACTGAAGCTTTCTTT.

The genes are TRBV30 and TRBJ2-5; possibly TRBD2 for D (7 bases). From germline, CDR1 is GTSNPN and CDR2 SVGIG (reference sequence). Deletions cut 5 bases from V and 4 bases from J, with 17 bases between. The CDR3 extends over 14 amino acids. This CDR3 reads CAWGGRGRAETQYF. The CDR3 DNA is TGTGCCTGGGGGGGGCGCGGGAGAGCAGAGACCCAGTACTTC.

This sequence joins TRBV3-1 (or the pseudogene TRBV3-2) and TRBJ2-7; TRBD2 matches at 7 bases. Unmatched junction bases numbered 9, after V lost 7 bases and J lost 3 bases. The CDR3 consists of 14 residues. The germline CDR1 and CDR2 sequences are LGHDT and YNNKEL (reference sequence). CDR3 coding DNA: TGTGCCAGCACCAGGACTAGGAACGGCTACGAGCAGTACTTC. Protein: CASTRTRNGYEQYF.

The CDR3 spells CASGAPQETQYF. The CDR3 DNA reads TGTGCCAGCGGAGCGCCCCAAGAGACCCAGTACTTC. The chain combines TRBV6-6 with TRBJ2-5, with D uncertain. The V gene's germline CDR1 is MNHNY and CDR2 SVGAGI (reference sequence). Trimming took 8 bases from V and 1 from J, leaving 8 bases between them. CDR3 size: 12 residues.

V gene TRBV6-1 combines with J gene TRBJ2-3; possibly TRBD2 for D (7 bases). The length of the CDR3 is 15 residues. V was trimmed by 2 bases and J by 2 bases, leaving 11 bases between them. Germline V gene sequence: CDR1 MNHNS, CDR2 SASEGT. The CDR3 loop is CASSERRGLTDTQYF. CDR3 in DNA: TGTGCCAGCAGTGAAAGGCGGGGGCTCACAGATACGCAGTATTTT.

This chain links TRBV19 with TRBJ2-7, with 7 bases aligning to TRBD1. V shed 8 bases, J shed 2 bases, and the junction held 6 bases outside the gene matches. The germline V gene encodes CDR1 LNHDA and CDR2 SQIVND (reference sequence). CDR3 size: 13 residues. The CDR3 here is CASLATGTYEQYF. The CDR3 DNA sequence: TGTGCCAGTCTGGCGACAGGGACCTACGAGCAGTACTTC.

The chain employs TRBV6-1 and TRBJ1-2; a possible D gene is TRBD1 (5 bases). CDR3 length: 16 residues. Trimming stripped 4 bases from V and 2 bases from J, with 17 bases between. CDR1 and CDR2 (germline): MNHNS, SASEGT. The CDR3 bases are TGTGCCAGCAGTGCCCTCGGCCGGGGGGGGAACTATGGCTACACCTTC. Translation: CASSALGRGGNYGYTF.

The chain recombines TRBV6-1 with TRBJ2-3, with D perhaps TRBD2 (5 bases). V lost 5 bases, J lost 6 bases, and 15 bases lay in between. Germline loops: CDR1 MNHNS, CDR2 SASEGT. This CDR3 has 14 amino acids. CDR3 loop: CASSTGTSLDTQYF. The CDR3 DNA reads as TGTGCCAGCAGTACGGGAACCTCCCTGGATACGCAGTATTTT.

This clone was recorded a few times. DNA of the CDR3: TGTGCCAGCTCACCACGTCGGGGGGGAACTGAAAAACTGTTTTTT. Protein sequence: CASSPRRGGTEKLFF. The gene calls are TRBV18 and TRBJ1-4, with D possibly being TRBD1 (5 bases). CDR3 size: 15 residues. Trimming took off 1 base at V and 7 bases at J, with 13 bases between the two ends. Germline lookup yields CDR1 KGHSH and CDR2 LQKENI.

This chain's CDR3 is CATSRDRTGTTEAFF. Written as DNA, the CDR3 is TGTGCCACCAGCAGAGACCGGACAGGGACCACTGAAGCTTTCTTT. The chain is built from TRBV15 and TRBJ1-1; 8 bases align to TRBD1. In germline, CDR1 is LNHNV, CDR2 YYDKDF (reference sequence). This CDR3 comprises 15 residues. The V and J ends lost 0 bases and 4 bases, in that order; junction bases with no gene match: 4.

This sequence joins TRBV6-1 and TRBJ1-3, with D hard to call. From germline, CDR1 is MNHNS and CDR2 SASEGT. CDR3 length: 15 amino acids. V gave up 0 bases and J gave up 2 bases, with 8 bases separating them. In DNA, the CDR3 is TGTGCCAGCAGTGAAGCGAGGAACACTGGAAACACCATATATTTT. Its protein product is CASSEARNTGNTIYF.

This clone was counted only a few times. This chain connects TRBV3-1 (or the pseudogene TRBV3-2) to TRBJ1-6; 7 bases are a match to TRBD1. The CDR3 has 15 amino acids. Germline CDR1 reads LGHDT; CDR2 reads YNNKEL (reference sequence). V dropped 5 bases and J dropped 6; count of bases not matched to a gene: 7. The CDR3, as DNA: TGTGCCAGCAGCGCCAACAGGGGAGGTAATTCACCCCTCCACTTT. Translated, it gives CASSANRGGNSPLHF.